Shown below are 18 T cell receptor beta chains from a single sample sequenced in a study of T cell responses to AZD1222 COVID-19 vaccine. Only in-frame clones appear in the TCRdb table, and some are missing; sequencing was by immunoSEQ multiplex PCR. The sample lists around 78,000 clones; about 89% were seen once. The source was peripheral blood, collected on day 0 of MenACWY control vaccination. These receptors were collected from an adult in good health.

The V call is TRBV25-1, the J call TRBJ2-5; the D is unclear. The CDR3 totals 12 residues. Trimming left V 6 bases short and J 5 bases short, with 10 bases between. CDR1 and CDR2 (germline): MGHDK, SYGVNS. The chain's CDR3 is CASSSRPETQYF. The DNA of the CDR3 is TGTGCCAGCAGCTCGAGACCCGAGACCCAGTACTTC.

The rearrangement links TRBV19 to TRBJ1-1; a weak D match, TRBD1 (6 bases). The germline CDR1 and CDR2 sequences are LNHDA and SQIVND (reference sequence). Trimming left V 9 bases short and J 1 base short, with 12 bases between. The length of the CDR3 is 13 residues. The CDR3 bases are TGTGCCAGCGGGGGGCGCGGGAACACTGAAGCTTTCTTT. Protein sequence: CASGGRGNTEAFF.

This rearrangement joins TRBV4-2 to TRBJ2-7, with TRBD2 matching over 10 bases. J was trimmed by 4 bases and V by 0 bases; bases with no gene match: 3. Looked up from germline, CDR1 is LGHNA and CDR2 is YNFKEQ. This CDR3 is built from 15 residues. CDR3 residues: CASSQELAGSYEQYF. The DNA of the CDR3 is TGTGCCAGCAGCCAAGAACTAGCGGGAAGTTACGAGCAGTACTTC.

The rearrangement joins TRBV27 to TRBJ2-7; D ambiguous. CDR1 is MNHEY and CDR2 is SMNVEV in the germline V gene (reference sequence). The V and J ends lost 1 base and 0 bases respectively, with 10 bases between them. The CDR3 contains 15 residues. CDR3 amino acids: CASSLYIGDSYEQYF. For the CDR3, the DNA is TGTGCCAGCAGTTTATATATAGGAGACTCCTACGAGCAGTACTTC.

V is TRBV11-2 and J is TRBJ1-1; a weak D match, TRBD1 (6 bases). Trimming took off 0 bases at V and 4 bases at J, with 9 bases between the two ends. CDR3 length equals 14 residues. CDR1 SGHAT and CDR2 FQNNGV come from the germline V gene. The CDR3 loop reads CASSLDVGGTEAFF. CDR3 DNA sequence: TGTGCCAGCAGCTTAGATGTAGGGGGCACTGAAGCTTTCTTT.

V usage is TRBV29-1 and J usage is TRBJ2-1, with a tentative D call TRBD1 (5 bases). Germline values: CDR1 SQVTM, CDR2 ANQGSEA. The CDR3 spans 13 residues. V was shortened by 4 bases and J by 3 bases, with 10 bases between the two germline ends. CDR3 in amino acids: CSVGLQDYNEQFF. In DNA, the CDR3 is TGCAGCGTTGGGCTACAGGACTACAATGAGCAGTTCTTC.

CDR3 loop: CATSMATGELFF. The CDR3, as DNA: TGTGCCACCAGCATGGCCACCGGGGAGCTGTTTTTT. This rearrangement joins TRBV15 to TRBJ2-2; D ambiguous. CDR3 length: 12 amino acids. Deletions cut 4 bases from V and 4 bases from J, with 4 bases between. Germline CDR1 is LNHNV and CDR2 is YYDKDF (reference sequence).

The V and J genes are TRBV7-2 and TRBJ2-3; D not certain. V shed 0 bases and J shed 4 bases, with 5 bases lying between them. The germline CDR1 and CDR2 sequences are SGHTA and FQGNSA. The CDR3 has 13 amino acids. CDR3 sequence: CASSLAAADTQYF. The DNA of the CDR3 is TGTGCCAGCAGCTTAGCCGCAGCAGATACGCAGTATTTT.

The chain links TRBV7-9 to TRBJ1-3; D gene ambiguous. The V gene lost 5 bases and the J gene lost 4 bases, with 12 bases spanning the gap. In germline, CDR1 is SEHNR, CDR2 FQNEAQ (reference sequence). This CDR3 has 14 amino acids. This chain's CDR3 is CASSPDGGGNTIYF. CDR3 in DNA: TGTGCCAGCAGCCCGGATGGCGGAGGAAACACCATATATTTT.

This chain connects TRBV3-1 (or the pseudogene TRBV3-2) to TRBJ2-7; D is ambiguous. V lost 0 bases to trimming and J lost 1 base, with 13 bases between them. Germline V CDR1 and CDR2: LGHDT, YNNKEL (reference sequence). The CDR3 totals 16 residues. CDR3 residues: CASSQEGSGGSYEQYF. The CDR3 DNA sequence: TGTGCCAGCAGCCAAGAAGGTTCGGGCGGTTCCTACGAGCAGTACTTC.

The V gene is TRBV9, the J gene TRBJ2-5; D remains ambiguous. Looked up from germline, CDR1 is SGDLS and CDR2 is YYNGEE. Trimming pared 1 base from V and 5 bases from J, leaving 9 bases between. The CDR3 spans 13 residues. CDR3 protein: CASSVYGDETQYF. CDR3 coding DNA: TGTGCCAGCAGCGTATACGGCGATGAGACCCAGTACTTC.

This clone has a handful of counts. V is TRBV2 and J is TRBJ1-2; maybe TRBD1 (5 bases). CDR3 length: 13 amino acids. Trimming pared 8 bases from V and 4 bases from J, leaving 14 bases between. Looked up from germline, CDR1 is SNHLY and CDR2 is FYNNEI. CDR3 bases: TGTGCCAGCGAGATCGATCAGGGCTATGGCTACACCTTC. This sequence encodes CASEIDQGYGYTF.

The V gene is TRBV30, the J gene TRBJ1-5, with D tentatively TRBD1 (5 bases). V dropped 0 bases and J dropped 8 bases, with 11 bases sitting between them. The CDR3 extends over 13 amino acids. In germline, CDR1 is GTSNPN, CDR2 SVGIG (reference sequence). The CDR3 region is CAWSVGLQEPQHF. CDR3 in DNA: TGTGCCTGGAGTGTAGGGCTACAGGAGCCCCAGCATTTT.

The rearrangement links TRBV28 to TRBJ1-2, with TRBD1 matching 7 bases. This CDR3 spans 14 amino acids. With 6 bases clipped from V and 4 bases from J, the junction kept 8 bases outside the gene matches. Germline V CDR1 and CDR2: MDHEN, SYDVKM. This CDR3 reads CASRVRQGGYGYTF. As DNA, the CDR3 is TGTGCCAGCAGAGTCCGACAGGGAGGCTATGGCTACACCTTC.

The V and J genes are TRBV7-9 and TRBJ1-5, with D unclear. Germline CDR1 SEHNR, CDR2 FQNEAQ (reference sequence). The CDR3 runs to 14 residues. V lost 0 bases, J lost 7 bases, and 10 bases lay in between. CDR3 region: CASSLAGGNQPQHF. CDR3 DNA: TGTGCCAGCAGCTTAGCAGGCGGGAACCAGCCCCAGCATTTT. The full variable domain, in which reference TRBV7-9 and TRBJ1-5 provide the parts outside the CDR3, is DTGVSQNPRHKITKRGQNVTFRCDPISEHNRLYWYRQTLGQGPEFLTYFQNEAQLEKSRLLSDRFSAERPKGSFSTLEIQRTEQGDSAMYLCASSLAGGNQPQHFGDGTRLSIL.

The V and J genes are TRBV29-1 and TRBJ1-1, with a weak D call TRBD1 (5 bases). Per germline, CDR1 SQVTM and CDR2 ANQGSEA. This CDR3 comprises 11 residues. Trimming took 6 bases from V and 6 from J, leaving 11 bases between them. The CDR3: CSVTQTAEAFF. CDR3 DNA: TGCAGCGTGACACAGACAGCTGAAGCTTTCTTT.

The J gene is TRBJ2-5, the V gene TRBV4-1; perhaps TRBD2 as D (5 bases). Looked up from germline, CDR1 is MGHRA and CDR2 is YSYEKL. The CDR3 runs to 15 residues. V was clipped by 4 bases and J by 3 bases, with 15 bases between them. The CDR3 nucleotides are TGCGCCAGCAGCCTGGAGGAACTGGCTAAAGAGACCCAGTACTTC. It is translated as CASSLEELAKETQYF.

This clone was recorded a few times. The J gene is TRBJ2-7, the V gene TRBV11-2; 11 bases align to TRBD2. The CDR3 totals 15 residues. V lost 3 bases to trimming and J lost 4 bases; unmatched junction nucleotides: 5. Germline assignment: CDR1 SGHAT and CDR2 FQNNGV. The CDR3 bases are TGTGCCAGCAGCTTCGGTAGCGGGAGGGGATACGAGCAGTACTTC. This sequence encodes CASSFGSGRGYEQYF. The full variable domain, rest sourced from reference TRBV11-2 and TRBJ2-7, is EAGVAQSPRYKIIEKRQSVAFWCNPISGHATLYWYQQILGQGPKLLIQFQNNGVVDDSQLPKDRFSAERLKGVDSTLKIQPAKLEDSAVYLCASSFGSGRGYEQYFGPGTRLTVT.